The present entry profiles one TCR beta chain with its context. Extraction and reverse transcription of RNA yielded cDNA as the sequencing template. Data came from immunoSEQ multiplex PCR; TCRdb stores just in-frame clones and leaves some out. Of fewer than 20,000 clones in the sample, about 70% are singletons; the top ten hold roughly 6.4%. The data are from a study of CD8+ T cells in alopecia areata. V lost 5 bases and J lost 11, with 21 bases in between. The CDR3 has 15 amino acids. CDR1 SEHNR and CDR2 FQNEAQ come from the germline V gene (reference sequence). Sampling of alopecia areata patients yielded lesional scalp punch biopsies as well as peripheral blood.

Sequencing used skin, obtained at week 0. The V and J genes are TRBV7-9 and TRBJ1-4; perhaps TRBD1 as D (5 bases). The receptor comes from a human donor with alopecia areata. CDR3 in DNA: TGTGCCAGCAGCACCCCCGGGACGGCGAGGAAGAAACTGTTTTTT. Amino acid sequence: CASSTPGTARKKLFF.